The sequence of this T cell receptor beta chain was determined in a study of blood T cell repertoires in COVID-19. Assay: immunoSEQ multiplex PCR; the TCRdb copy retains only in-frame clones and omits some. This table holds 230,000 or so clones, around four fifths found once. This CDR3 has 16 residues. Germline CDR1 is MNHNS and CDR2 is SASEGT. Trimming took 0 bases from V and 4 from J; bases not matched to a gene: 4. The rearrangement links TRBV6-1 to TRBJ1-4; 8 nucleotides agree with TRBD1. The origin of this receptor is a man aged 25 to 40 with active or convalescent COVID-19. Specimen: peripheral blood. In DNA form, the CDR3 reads TGTGCCAGCAGTGAAGCAAACAGGGGGTTTAATGAAAAACTGTTTTTT. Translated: CASSEANRGFNEKLFF.